This entry concerns a single T cell receptor (beta chain). This clone came up a few times. Its antigen is currently not known. One base away there is no much larger clone; base qualities are not given. Whole blood was collected in K2EDTA tubes by collaborating institutions according to the institutions' own protocols. For TCRbeta analysis, collaborators shipped samples as frozen whole blood, isolated PBMCs, or DNA extracted from either of those sample types. TCRbeta CDR3 regions were amplified from genomic DNA using the immunoSEQ Assay, a bias-controlled multiplex PCR. Concerning the study's data processing: Within the assay, amplification of reference gene primers was used to estimate how many nucleated cells each sample contained. To quantify the absolute abundance of each unique TCRbeta CDR3 rearrangement, sequence reads were collapsed and filtered. For each sample, productive Simpson clonality was calculated as the square root of Simpson's diversity index across productive rearrangements. TCRdb limited this immuneACCESS table to in-frame rearrangements with V and J called. A share of clones is missing; checked studies link under half to unresolved V genes, and the rest is unexplained. V and J calls and clone size follow that table, whereas D and trimming were derived from the DNA. The sample includes 150,000 or so clones, with 74% observed a single time. The top ten constitute about 3% of the sample.

The record originates from a study of blood T cell repertoires in COVID-19 (TCRdb year 2020). With respect to the entire study: The collaborator samples originated in the United States, Italy and Spain and spanned the acute and convalescent phases of COVID-19. The repertoires were released in a freely available public database meant as a resource for research on the immune response to SARS-CoV-2. The prospective study material was composed of cDNA or gDNA derived from T cells, B-cell-depleted T cells, or PBMCs. A de-identified subject ID, COVID-19 status, age in years and sex were almost always included in the sample metadata. Where HLA class I and class II types were available, the types were taken from metadata supplied by the sample provider, not from assay-based typing. Subjects who had been exposed to COVID-19, were actively infected with it, or had recovered from it provided the deeply sampled blood TCRbeta repertoires that made up the dataset. Samples were obtained from the ongoing ImmuneRACE study (first 160 participants) and from 1,254 subjects provided by 6 global collaborators.

The trim is 0 bases for V and 7 bases for J, with a gap of 7 bases between the germline ends. Spanning cysteine to phenylalanine, the CDR3 consists of 14 amino acids. Only the CDR3 region is kept as DNA, spanning 42 bases read in frame from base 1. CDR1 MNHEY and CDR2 SMNVEV were looked up in the germline V gene (reference sequence). General conclusions and limits of the study: How much clinical and demographic metadata was included differed by source and by participant, and the metadata was provided uncurated.

The sequenced material came from peripheral blood. Rearrangement joined TRBV27 to TRBJ1-6, with no confidently assigned D gene. The receptor comes from a woman older than 75 with acute or convalescent COVID-19. The CDR3 corresponds to CASSLSQLNSPLHF. Read as DNA, the sequence is TGTGCCAGCAGTTTATCACAGCTAAATTCACCCCTCCACTTT.